The next 9 T cell receptor beta chains were all read from a single sample in a study of beta chain features in type 1 diabetes. Of the isolated RNA, all was reverse transcribed, and so the sequenced material was expressed TCRB transcripts. Clones were sequenced by immunoSEQ multiplex PCR, and TCRdb holds only the in-frame ones, with some missing. The data hold hundreds of thousands of clones, with roughly 15% observed a single time. The sequencing input was naive CD4+ T cells from blood. All receptors come from a man aged 18 to 29 in good health.

This chain joins TRBV11-2 and TRBJ2-7, with 8 bases aligning to TRBD2. Germline trimming cut 0 bases from V and 6 bases from J; bases unmatched to any gene: 4. The CDR3 covers 14 residues. Germline lookup yields CDR1 SGHAT and CDR2 FQNNGV. The CDR3 loop reads CASSLDRLAGEQYF. The CDR3 nucleotides are TGTGCCAGCAGCTTAGACCGGCTAGCGGGCGAGCAGTACTTC.

The chain has TRBV6-5 and TRBJ1-1; TRBD1 is a possible D gene (6 bases). Germline lookup yields CDR1 MNHEY and CDR2 SVGAGI. CDR3 length equals 13 residues. V lost 2 bases and J lost 5, with 9 bases in between. CDR3 sequence (DNA): TGTGCCAGCAGTTACAGCGACAGGACTGAAGCTTTCTTT. Translating gives CASSYSDRTEAFF.

This clone was seen a few times. The V and J genes are TRBV7-2 and TRBJ2-3, with 8 bases matching TRBD2. Germline CDR1 reads SGHTA; CDR2 reads FQGNSA. The CDR3 runs 16 residues. The V segment lost 5 bases and the J segment 2 bases; nucleotides outside the gene matches: 9. In nucleotides, the CDR3 is TGTGCCAGCAGCAGGACCACGGGGGGGATCACAGATACGCAGTATTTT. Translated: CASSRTTGGITDTQYF. Complete variable domain (other parts from reference TRBV7-2 and TRBJ2-3): GAGVSQSPSNKVTEKGKDVELRCDPISGHTALYWYRQSLGQGLEFLIYFQGNSAPDKSGLPSDRFSAERTGGSVSTLTIQRTQQEDSAVYLCASSRTTGGITDTQYFGPGTRLTVL.

The chain combines TRBV7-6 with TRBJ2-1; D is unresolved. The CDR3 totals 14 residues. The V gene's germline CDR1 is SGHVS and CDR2 FNYEAQ. V was pared by 2 bases and J by 11 bases, with 16 bases between. The chain's CDR3 is CASSLSSVARKQFF. DNA of the CDR3: TGTGCCAGCAGCTTAAGCTCGGTTGCGAGGAAGCAGTTCTTC.

This chain connects TRBV9 to TRBJ2-3, with D tentatively TRBD2 (5 bases). The CDR3 has 15 residues. Germline V lookup: CDR1 SGDLS, CDR2 YYNGEE. The V gene lost 2 bases and the J gene lost 4 bases, with 14 bases spanning the gap. CDR3 nucleotides: TGTGCCAGCAGCGTCAGAGGGCCCTCGCCAGATACGCAGTATTTT. This encodes CASSVRGPSPDTQYF.

This clone was observed a few times. This chain uses TRBV4-2 with TRBJ2-1; 8 bases map to TRBD2. The junction had 14 bases not matched to a gene; V was cut back by 3 bases and J by 7 bases. The CDR3 is 17 residues long. CDR1 and CDR2 (germline): LGHNA, YNFKEQ. DNA for the CDR3: TGTGCCAGCAGCCACCGCTTGGCCGGGGGGGCGGGTAATGAGCAGTTCTTC. Its translation: CASSHRLAGGAGNEQFF.

Of note for this clone: Its ends do not fully match the called genes, so a read error is possible. This chain links TRBV5-4 with TRBJ1-1; D is ambiguous. CDR3 size: 11 residues. Looked up from germline, CDR1 is SGHNT and CDR2 is YYREEE (reference sequence). CDR3 sequence: CASSLNAEAFF. CDR3 bases: TGTGCCAGCAGCTTGAACGCTGAAGCTTTCTTT.

V is TRBV5-4 and J is TRBJ2-5, with D perhaps matching TRBD1 (7 bases). The J call may be in error: the DNA end matches TRBJ2-7 better. The CDR3 runs 15 residues. Germline lookup yields CDR1 SGHNT and CDR2 YYREEE (reference sequence). The CDR3 loop reads CASSAGQSSSYEQYF. CDR3 sequence (DNA): TGTGCCAGCAGCGCGGGACAGTCAAGCTCCTACGAGCAGTACTTC.

This clone was picked up many times. The chain recombines TRBV4-3 with TRBJ2-1, with unresolved D. V was shortened by 1 base and J by 5 bases, with 9 bases between the two germline ends. The CDR3 loop spans 14 amino acids. CDR1 is LGHNA, CDR2 YSLEER, per germline. CDR3 coding DNA: TGCGCCAGCAGCCAAGTTGGATACGACAATGAGCAGTTCTTC. Amino acids: CASSQVGYDNEQFF.